This is a list of T cell receptor beta chains from one sample in a study of blood T cell repertoires in COVID-19. Sequencing used immunoSEQ multiplex PCR; TCRdb keeps in-frame clones, though not all of them. Of some 110,000 clones listed, approximately 90% are singletons. The sequenced sample consisted of peripheral blood. These receptor sequences come from a human donor with active COVID-19. The donor label of this sample is uncertain. Both conserved end residues are part of each CDR3. The D gene is left open where the match is weak. A clone size is listed for some rows: how often the clone was seen (once, few, many), or a class if it is expanded.

j_call clone_size d_call v_call cdr3_nt cdr3_aa
TRBJ2-2 - - TRBV5-6 TGTGCCTCCCTGGACGTAGGGGGGAACACCGGGGAGCTGTTTTTT CASLDVGGNTGELFF
TRBJ1-5 - TRBD1 TRBV27 TGTGCCAGCAGTTTAAGGGCCGGGACAGGGGCGGACAATCAGCCCCAGCATTTT CASSLRAGTGADNQPQHF
TRBJ2-1 - TRBD1 TRBV23-1 TGCGCCAGCAGTCACCCCACTGGACAGGAATTTCCCAATGAGCAGTTCTTC CASSHPTGQEFPNEQFF
TRBJ2-7 - - TRBV29-1 TGCAGCGGCCTCTCAAAGGGGGGGAAGTACGAGCAGTACTTC CSGLSKGGKYEQYF
TRBJ1-1 - - TRBV6-2/TRBV6-3 TGTGCCAGCAGTTACCGAGTCTCCAGGGCTTCCAGGACTGAAGCTTTCTTT CASSYRVSRASRTEAFF
TRBJ2-7 - - TRBV5-1 TGCGCCAGCAGCTCCGGAGATCAGGGGAGCTACGAGCAGTACTTC CASSSGDQGSYEQYF
TRBJ2-1 once TRBD1 TRBV6-5 TGTGCCAGCAGGGCCGACAGGGGGCGGAATAATGAGCAGTTCTTC CASRADRGRNNEQFF
TRBJ2-3 - - TRBV11-2 TGTGCCAGCAGCACGGCACGGGGGAATACAGATACGCAGTATTTT CASSTARGNTDTQYF
TRBJ1-2 - - TRBV6-2/TRBV6-3 TGTGCCAGCAGTTACGCCGACAGGATGAACTATGGCTACACCTTC CASSYADRMNYGYTF
TRBJ2-7 - - TRBV6-5 TGTGCCAGCAGTTACCGGGGGAGGCAGAACTACGAGCAGTACTTC CASSYRGRQNYEQYF
TRBJ2-1 - TRBD2 TRBV7-9 TGTGCCAGCAGCTTACCGGGGGGCTCCTACAATGAGCAGTTCTTC CASSLPGGSYNEQFF
TRBJ2-3 - TRBD2 TRBV28 TGTGCCAGCAGTTTTACGGGGGGGGTCACAGATACGCAGTATTTT CASSFTGGVTDTQYF
TRBJ1-2 - - TRBV7-2 TGTGCCAGCAGCTTAGCCGGTGGCTACACCTTC CASSLAGGYTF
TRBJ2-2 - TRBD1 TRBV27 TGTGCCAGCAGTTGGGGACAGGGAACCGGGGAGCTGTTTTTT CASSWGQGTGELFF
TRBJ1-4 - - TRBV19 TGTGCCAGTAGTATAGGGCAGGGGCTCGCAACTAATGAAAAACTGTTTTTT CASSIGQGLATNEKLFF
TRBJ1-2 - TRBD1 TRBV6-5 TGTGCCAGCAGGGGGACAGGGGCCTTATATGGCTACACCTTC CASRGTGALYGYTF
TRBJ2-1 - TRBD2 TRBV5-1 TGCGCCAGCAGCCCACCCGGGACTACAGGATACAATGAGCAGTTCTTC CASSPPGTTGYNEQFF
TRBJ1-2 once - TRBV7-9 TGTGCCAGCAGCCTCAATCACAGAATGACCTATGGCTACACCTTC CASSLNHRMTYGYTF